Below, 18 T cell receptor beta chains from the same sample are listed, as sequenced in a study of OX40 agonist ivuxolimab in advanced cancers. Profiling relied on immunoSEQ multiplex PCR, and the TCRdb table lists in-frame clones only, not all of them. The sample has 65,000 to 70,000 clones; around 83% are singletons. The sequenced sample was CD4+ or CD8+ T cells sorted from blood, obtained in a trial of the OX40 agonist ivuxolimab. These TCRs come from an adult with an advanced solid tumor such as melanoma, head and neck, liver or kidney cancer.

The V and J genes are TRBV7-9 and TRBJ1-2; maybe TRBD1 (5 bases). V lost 7 bases and J lost 3, with 15 bases in between. The length of the CDR3 is 14 residues. Germline lookup yields CDR1 SEHNR and CDR2 FQNEAQ (reference sequence). The CDR3 loop reads CASTRRGVDYGYTF. CDR3 nucleotides: TGTGCCAGCACCCGCCGAGGGGTAGACTATGGCTACACCTTC.

The chain employs TRBV14 and TRBJ2-1; 8 nucleotides align to TRBD2. Germline lookup yields CDR1 SGHDN and CDR2 FVKESK. The CDR3 sequence is 16 residues long. V shed 4 bases and J 7 bases; nucleotides not matched to a gene: 12. CDR3 DNA sequence: TGTGCCAGCAGCCTACCGGGGGGGGCCAGGTTTAATGAGCAGTTCTTC. Amino acids: CASSLPGGARFNEQFF.

By proportion, this clone is medium-sized (0.01 to 0.1%). CDR3 sequence reads: CASTNQGIAEAFF. CDR3 bases: TGTGCCAGTACCAACCAGGGGATCGCTGAAGCTTTCTTT. This sequence joins TRBV19 and TRBJ1-1; TRBD1 might be the D (6 bases). The CDR3 is 13 residues long. CDR1 and CDR2 from the germline V gene are LNHDA and SQIVND (reference sequence). V was cut by 7 bases and J by 6 bases, with 15 bases left in between.

The chain is built from TRBV7-9 and TRBJ2-3, with D perhaps matching TRBD1 (6 bases). The CDR3 has 13 residues. Germline values: CDR1 SEHNR, CDR2 FQNEAQ (reference sequence). The V gene lost 0 bases and the J gene lost 6 bases, with 7 bases spanning the gap. The CDR3: CASSLAQGDTQYF. The CDR3 region has the DNA TGTGCCAGCAGCTTAGCCCAGGGGGATACGCAGTATTTT.

The chain combines TRBV7-2 with TRBJ2-1, with TRBD2 matching 9 bases. Trimming cost V 1 base and J 10 bases; bases outside gene matches: 11. CDR1 is SGHTA and CDR2 is FQGNSA in the germline V gene. This CDR3 is 16 amino acids long. The chain's CDR3 is CASSLEGSGSPREQFF. The DNA of the CDR3 is TGTGCCAGCAGCTTAGAGGGTAGCGGGAGCCCAAGGGAGCAGTTCTTC.

This clone was detected only a few times. The V and J genes are TRBV4-1 and TRBJ1-1, with 8 positions matching TRBD1. Trimming cost V 1 base and J 2 bases; bases outside gene matches: 9. This CDR3 spans 17 amino acids. Germline loops: CDR1 MGHRA, CDR2 YSYEKL. CDR3 amino acids: CASSQVPQGVINTEAFF. DNA for the CDR3: TGCGCCAGCAGCCAAGTCCCACAGGGGGTGATAAACACTGAAGCTTTCTTT.

V usage is TRBV7-8 and J usage is TRBJ2-6; D is possibly TRBD1 (6 bases). Trimming took off 4 bases at V and 0 bases at J, with 22 bases between the two ends. The CDR3 spans 20 residues. Germline V gene data show CDR1 as SGHVS and CDR2 as FQNEAQ. CDR3 sequence (DNA): TGTGCCAGCAGCTCTATTTACGCGGCCCGGACAGCCTCTGGGGCCAACGTCCTGACTTTC. Translated, it gives CASSSIYAARTASGANVLTF.

The chain recombines TRBV2 with TRBJ2-6, with D maybe TRBD1 (6 bases). Germline CDR1 SNHLY, CDR2 FYNNEI. The CDR3 loop spans 16 amino acids. With 8 bases removed from V and 0 bases from J, the gap between germline ends came to 14 bases. CDR3 sequence reads: CASLQGLLSGANVLTF. In DNA form, the CDR3 reads TGTGCCAGCCTGCAGGGGCTCCTCTCTGGGGCCAACGTCCTGACTTTC. The full variable domain, rest sourced from reference TRBV2 and TRBJ2-6, is EPEVTQTPSHQVTQMGQEVILRCVPISNHLYFYWYRQILGQKVEFLVSFYNNEISEKSEIFDDQFSVERPDGSNFTLKIRSTKLEDSAMYFCASLQGLLSGANVLTFGAGSRLTVL.

CDR3 protein: CASSYPRQGAKDEQYF. The CDR3 region has the DNA TGTGCCAGCAGTTACCCGCGGCAGGGGGCGAAAGACGAGCAGTACTTC. The V and J genes are TRBV6-7 and TRBJ2-7, with 8 nucleotides matching TRBD1. TRBV6-7 is sorted into the ORF group, with uncertain function. This CDR3 spans 16 amino acids. The V and J ends lost 2 bases and 5 bases, in that order; junction bases with no gene match: 11.

The V and J genes are TRBV9 and TRBJ2-7; TRBD2 aligns across 7 bases. With V trimmed by 4 bases and J by 4 bases, 5 bases remained unmatched. The V gene's germline CDR1 is SGDLS and CDR2 YYNGEE. The CDR3 is made up of 13 amino acids. The CDR3 reads CASSPRSGYEQYF. The DNA of the CDR3 is TGTGCCAGCAGCCCTCGTAGCGGGTACGAGCAGTACTTC. The whole variable domain, remainder taken from reference TRBV9 and TRBJ2-7, is DSGVTQTPKHLITATGQRVTLRCSPRSGDLSVYWYQQSLDQGLQFLIQYYNGEERAKGNILERFSAQQFPDLHSELNLSSLELGDSALYFCASSPRSGYEQYFGPGTRLTVT.

The V and J genes are TRBV12-2 and TRBJ2-5; the listed D gene, TRBD1, was not tested against the DNA. TRBV12-2 is a known pseudogene. The CDR3 runs to 18 residues. CDR3 DNA sequence: TGTGCAAGTCGCGACCCCCTGAATTGGGTGGGCGCCCTAAAGACCCAGTACTTC. It encodes CASRDPLNWVGALKTQYF.

The J gene is TRBJ2-3, the V gene TRBV7-9; D call uncertain. CDR1 and CDR2 from the germline V gene are SEHNR and FQNEAQ (reference sequence). The CDR3 has 12 amino acids. V lost 4 bases and J lost 0, with 2 bases in between. DNA for the CDR3: TGTGCCAGCAGCTCCAGCACAGATACGCAGTATTTT. Its protein is CASSSSTDTQYF.

This clone has more than one count but fewer than ten. The chain carries TRBV9 and TRBJ1-2, with D possibly TRBD1 on 6 matching bases. In germline, CDR1 is SGDLS, CDR2 YYNGEE. CDR3 length: 12 amino acids. V was pared by 5 bases and J by 5 bases, with 10 bases between. The CDR3 protein is CASRQGNYGYTF. CDR3 coding DNA: TGTGCCAGCAGACAGGGAAATTATGGCTACACCTTC.

The gene calls are TRBV6-1 and TRBJ2-7, with a weak D call TRBD2 (5 bases). This CDR3 spans 13 amino acids. The germline V and J ends were trimmed by 4 bases and 3 bases, with 10 bases remaining between them. Germline V gene lookup returns CDR1 MNHNS and CDR2 SASEGT. The CDR3 sequence: CASSVEADYEQYF. CDR3 nucleotide sequence: TGTGCCAGCAGTGTTGAAGCGGACTACGAGCAGTACTTC.

The rearrangement joins TRBV4-2 to TRBJ2-1; 7 bases map to TRBD2. The V and J ends lost 0 bases and 8 bases, in that order; junction bases with no gene match: 7. Germline V gives CDR1 LGHNA, CDR2 YNFKEQ. The CDR3 contains 15 residues. CDR3 in DNA: TGTGCCAGCAGCCAAGATGTACTAGCGAATTATGAGCAGTTCTTC. Translation: CASSQDVLANYEQFF.

This chain connects TRBV27 to TRBJ1-3; 11 bases map to TRBD1. Germline CDR1 is MNHEY and CDR2 is SMNVEV (reference sequence). Germline trimming cut 6 bases from V and 4 bases from J; bases unmatched to any gene: 5. This CDR3 has 15 amino acids. CDR3: CASSDGTGGGNTIYF. CDR3 bases: TGTGCCAGCAGCGATGGGACAGGGGGAGGAAACACCATATATTTT.

The V call is TRBV19, the J call TRBJ2-7; 8 nucleotides line up with TRBD2. The CDR3 loop spans 16 amino acids. Germline CDR1 LNHDA, CDR2 SQIVND (reference sequence). J lost 0 bases, V lost 5 bases, and 9 bases had no gene match. The CDR3 sequence is CASSSPPGGVSYEQYF. CDR3 nucleotides: TGTGCCAGTAGTTCTCCCCCGGGGGGGGTCTCCTACGAGCAGTACTTC.

This chain joins TRBV4-1 and TRBJ2-7; D could derive from TRBD1 or TRBD2 (5 bases each). Germline V gene data show CDR1 as MGHRA and CDR2 as YSYEKL. The CDR3 is 17 amino acids. V was cut by 3 bases and J by 5 bases, with 23 bases left in between. The CDR3: CASSQTPSGTQAHEQYF. CDR3 nucleotide sequence: TGCGCCAGCAGCCAGACGCCCTCCGGGACCCAAGCCCACGAGCAGTACTTC.